Below are 11 T cell receptor beta chains sequenced from a single sample in a study of blood T cell repertoires in COVID-19. Method: immunoSEQ multiplex PCR; TCRdb's copy keeps in-frame clones and lacks some. The sample shows about 380,000 clones, about 90% of them seen only once. The material sequenced was PBMCs or T cells enriched from blood (not recorded which). The receptor set was obtained from a man aged 25 to 45 who had recovered from COVID-19.

This clone occurred a few times. The chain has TRBV28 and TRBJ1-2; 7 bases match TRBD1. CDR1 is MDHEN and CDR2 is SYDVKM in the germline V gene. CDR3 length: 13 residues. Trimming at V came to 3 bases and at J to 8 bases, leaving 6 bases not matched to a gene. CDR3 DNA: TGTGCCAGCAGTTTTGGGACAGTCGGCGGCTACACCTTC. This translates into CASSFGTVGGYTF.

V gene TRBV19 combines with J gene TRBJ1-3; D gene unclear. The CDR3 has 16 residues. Germline V gene sequence: CDR1 LNHDA, CDR2 SQIVND (reference sequence). V was pared by 7 bases and J by 4 bases, with 20 bases between. The CDR3 nucleotides are TGTGCCAGTACCTCGGGAGGGCAAATTTCCGGAAACACCATATATTTT. Translating gives CASTSGGQISGNTIYF.

The CDR3 here is CASSSGDGPRNTEAFF. The CDR3 DNA follows: TGTGCCAGCAGTTCTGGAGACGGCCCGCGGAACACTGAAGCTTTCTTT. This rearrangement joins TRBV6-5 to TRBJ1-1; the D is unclear. Trimming removed 4 bases at V and 1 base at J, with 16 bases between. The length of the CDR3 is 16 residues. The V gene's germline CDR1 is MNHEY and CDR2 SVGAGI.

This clone was seen only once. The chain uses TRBV3-1 (or the pseudogene TRBV3-2) and TRBJ1-3; a possible D gene is TRBD1 (6 bases). CDR3 length: 16 residues. Trimming left V 2 bases short and J 3 bases short, with 14 bases between. Per germline, CDR1 LGHDT and CDR2 YNNKEL (reference sequence). CDR3 in amino acids: CASSQPLTGFGNTIYF. The DNA of the CDR3 is TGTGCCAGCAGCCAACCACTTACAGGGTTTGGAAACACCATATATTTT.

This chain links TRBV10-1 with TRBJ1-2, with TRBD1 matching 10 bases. CDR1 WNHNN and CDR2 SYGVQD come from the germline V gene (reference sequence). The junction had 4 bases not matched to a gene; V was cut back by 4 bases and J by 8 bases. CDR3 size: 13 residues. The CDR3 region is CASSGGQGTGYTF. CDR3 coding DNA: TGCGCCAGCAGTGGGGGACAGGGGACGGGCTACACCTTC.

The rearrangement links TRBV20-1 to TRBJ1-2; no definite D call. CDR3 size: 15 residues. Germline V CDR1 and CDR2: DFQATT, SNEGSKA (reference sequence). V lost 3 bases and J 4 bases, leaving 18 bases between the germline ends. The CDR3 DNA reads as TGCAGTGCTAGTCTTGGCAGGCGTCTTGGCTATGGCTACACCTTC. Translated: CSASLGRRLGYGYTF.

V usage is TRBV4-2 and J usage is TRBJ1-6; D perhaps matches TRBD1 (6 bases). The CDR3 has 16 amino acids. CDR1 is LGHNA and CDR2 is YNFKEQ in the germline V gene. V lost 0 bases to trimming and J lost 6 bases, with 12 bases between them. The CDR3 reads CASSQDVGRGNSPLHF. CDR3 DNA sequence: TGTGCCAGCAGCCAAGATGTGGGCAGGGGTAATTCACCCCTCCACTTT.

The table lists this clone with many counts. The chain is built from TRBV4-1 and TRBJ1-6; possibly TRBD1 for D (6 bases). Trimming left V 0 bases short and J 8 bases short, with 17 bases between. This CDR3 contains 17 residues. Germline V gives CDR1 MGHRA, CDR2 YSYEKL. This CDR3 is CASSQDQRGGPDSPLHF. Here the CDR3 DNA reads TGCGCCAGCAGCCAAGATCAGAGGGGGGGGCCGGATTCACCCCTCCACTTT.

This sequence joins TRBV7-9 and TRBJ1-1, with 8 bases lining up with TRBD1. V lost 5 bases to trimming and J lost 4 bases; unmatched junction nucleotides: 9. Germline CDR1 SEHNR, CDR2 FQNEAQ (reference sequence). CDR3 length equals 15 residues. CDR3 loop: CASSETRGLGTEAFF. DNA for the CDR3: TGTGCCAGCAGCGAAACCAGGGGGCTCGGCACTGAAGCTTTCTTT.

The chain recombines TRBV15 with TRBJ1-2; the D is unclear. Per germline, CDR1 LNHNV and CDR2 YYDKDF (reference sequence). Trimming removed 1 base from V and 8 bases from J, with 14 bases in between. The CDR3 runs to 14 residues. CDR3 sequence: CATSRVRQLEGYTF. The CDR3, as DNA: TGTGCCACCAGCAGAGTTAGGCAGCTGGAGGGCTACACCTTC.

This chain connects TRBV12-5 to TRBJ2-7; weak D call: TRBD2 (6 bases). The germline gives CDR1 LGHNT, CDR2 FRNRAP. Trimming took off 4 bases at V and 0 bases at J, with 13 bases between the two ends. CDR3 length: 15 residues. CDR3 bases: TGTGCTAGTGGTTCTCGGGGGTTGCTCTCCTACGAGCAGTACTTC. It specifies CASGSRGLLSYEQYF.